What follows are 14 T cell receptor beta chains derived from one specimen sequenced in a study of blood T cells in healthy people across ages. A second PCR, run for roughly 7 to 11 cycles, used a sample-barcoded 5' primer plus a J-beta primer mix. Using its own MiXCR run on the 5' RACE reads, TCRdb lists one record per CDR3 protein. This sample has about 1.4 million distinct CDR3 sequences; almost 60% occur once, and the top ten carry roughly 6.3%. Sequenced sample: blood. These receptors were collected from a man aged 18 to 30 in good health.

The chain uses TRBV25-1 and TRBJ2-7; D is possibly TRBD1 (6 bases). The germline gives CDR1 MGHDK, CDR2 SYGVNS. The CDR3 spans 19 residues. With 4 bases removed from V and 3 bases from J, the gap between germline ends came to 28 bases. CDR3 sequence reads: CASSVPQSGRGSKLYEQYF. Here the CDR3 DNA reads TGTGCCAGCAGTGTTCCTCAAAGCGGCAGGGGATCGAAACTCTACGAGCAGTACTTC.

This clonotype came up a few times. The chain links TRBV29-1 to TRBJ2-7, with D possibly being TRBD1 or TRBD2 (5 bases each). V was shortened by 5 bases and J by 4 bases, with 12 bases between the two germline ends. This CDR3 contains 12 residues. The V gene's germline CDR1 is SQVTM and CDR2 ANQGSEA. The DNA of the CDR3 is TGCAGCGTTTTTGGGGGAAGATACGAGCAGTACTTC. It translates to CSVFGGRYEQYF.

Concerning this clonotype: Its ends do not fully match the called genes, so a read error is possible. The chain carries TRBV7-9 and TRBJ2-1; TRBD2 aligns across 7 bases. CDR3 length: 16 amino acids. Germline V gives CDR1 SEHNR, CDR2 FQNEAQ (reference sequence). The CDR3 DNA is TGTGCTAGCAGCCACGGGGCGGCTAGCGGTACAAATGAGCAGTTCTTC. This translates into CASSHGAASGTNEQFF.

This chain links TRBV7-2 with TRBJ2-3, with 8 bases identical to TRBD1. The CDR3 is made up of 15 amino acids. In germline, CDR1 is SGHTA, CDR2 FQGNSA. The V segment lost 6 bases and the J segment 0 bases; nucleotides outside the gene matches: 5. CDR3: CASSGQGHSTDTQYF. CDR3 DNA sequence: TGTGCCAGCAGTGGACAGGGACATAGCACAGATACGCAGTATTTT.

This clonotype was seen only once. This rearrangement joins TRBV2 to TRBJ2-7; D may be TRBD1 (5 bases). This CDR3 comprises 14 residues. The V end was cut by 3 bases, the J end by 6 bases, with 15 bases between. Per germline, CDR1 SNHLY and CDR2 FYNNEI. The CDR3 DNA sequence: TGTGCCAGCAGTGATATTCGAACAGGCGGCGAGCAGTACTTC. It is translated as CASSDIRTGGEQYF.

This clonotype was counted ten times or more. V usage is TRBV20-1 and J usage is TRBJ1-1, with 7 bases fitting TRBD1. V shed 4 bases and J 1 base; nucleotides not matched to a gene: 3. The CDR3 runs to 13 residues. Germline CDR1 reads DFQATT; CDR2 reads SNEGSKA (reference sequence). The CDR3 here is CSANRDRNTEAFF. The CDR3 bases are TGCAGTGCTAACCGGGACAGGAACACTGAAGCTTTCTTT.

The J gene is TRBJ1-2, the V gene TRBV29-1; 7 bases fit TRBD1. CDR1 is SQVTM, CDR2 ANQGSEA, per germline. J gave up 10 bases and V 3 bases, and 2 bases lay outside the gene matches. CDR3 length equals 10 residues. CDR3 bases: TGCAGCGTTGAGACAGGGCTCTACACCTTC. Translating it yields CSVETGLYTF.

CDR3 residues: CSIPGLVETQYF. As DNA, the CDR3 is TGCAGCATCCCAGGACTAGTGGAGACCCAGTACTTC. The J gene is TRBJ2-5, the V gene TRBV29-1; the match to TRBD2 covers 7 bases. Trimming removed 8 bases from V and 5 bases from J; junction bases left unmatched: 8. Germline V gene lookup returns CDR1 SQVTM and CDR2 ANQGSEA. The CDR3 runs 12 residues.

The rearrangement uses TRBV28 and TRBJ1-2; unclear D gene. CDR3 length equals 14 residues. Germline V lookup: CDR1 MDHEN, CDR2 SYDVKM. With 6 bases removed from V and 2 bases from J, the gap between germline ends came to 13 bases. The DNA for the CDR3 is TGTGCCAGCAGCCGATGGGGTCCAAACTATGGCTACACCTTC. It translates to CASSRWGPNYGYTF.

The rearrangement links TRBV2 to TRBJ2-4; 7 nucleotides match TRBD1. In germline, CDR1 is SNHLY, CDR2 FYNNEI. V shed 8 bases and J 7 bases; nucleotides not matched to a gene: 11. There are 14 residues in the CDR3. The CDR3: CASLRARGFNIQYF. CDR3 nucleotides: TGTGCCAGCCTCCGGGCCAGGGGGTTTAACATTCAGTACTTC.

Only a few counts were recorded for this clonotype. The chain recombines TRBV29-1 with TRBJ1-1; maybe TRBD1 (5 bases). The V gene lost 7 bases and the J gene lost 5 bases, with 8 bases spanning the gap. The CDR3 covers 10 residues. CDR1 and CDR2 (germline): SQVTM, ANQGSEA. Here the CDR3 reads CSAEGTEAFF. Here the CDR3 DNA reads TGCAGCGCCGAGGGGACTGAAGCTTTCTTT.

This chain joins TRBV21-1 and TRBJ1-4. TRBV21-1 corresponds to a pseudogene. CDR3 size: 13 residues. DNA of the CDR3: TGTGCCAGCAGCAAAGTACGATTGGAAAAACTGTTTTTT. It codes for CASSKVRLEKLFF.

This clonotype was seen a handful of times. CDR3 loop: CASRPGQGVYNEQFF. CDR3 coding DNA: TGCGCCAGCAGACCGGGACAGGGGGTATACAATGAGCAGTTCTTC. This chain connects TRBV5-1 to TRBJ2-1, with 11 bases that match TRBD1. CDR3 length: 15 amino acids. The germline gives CDR1 SGHRS, CDR2 YFSETQ. The J segment lost 4 bases and the V segment lost 5 bases, leaving 5 bases of the junction unmatched.

The V gene is TRBV6-1, the J gene TRBJ2-7; D is tentatively TRBD1 or TRBD2 (6 bases each). The germline V gene encodes CDR1 MNHNS and CDR2 SASEGT. V shed 8 bases and J shed 7 bases, with 18 bases lying between them. The CDR3 spans 13 residues. The CDR3 DNA follows: TGTGCCAGCTTCTTGGGGGGCGGGCGTGAGCAGTACTTC. Translated: CASFLGGGREQYF.